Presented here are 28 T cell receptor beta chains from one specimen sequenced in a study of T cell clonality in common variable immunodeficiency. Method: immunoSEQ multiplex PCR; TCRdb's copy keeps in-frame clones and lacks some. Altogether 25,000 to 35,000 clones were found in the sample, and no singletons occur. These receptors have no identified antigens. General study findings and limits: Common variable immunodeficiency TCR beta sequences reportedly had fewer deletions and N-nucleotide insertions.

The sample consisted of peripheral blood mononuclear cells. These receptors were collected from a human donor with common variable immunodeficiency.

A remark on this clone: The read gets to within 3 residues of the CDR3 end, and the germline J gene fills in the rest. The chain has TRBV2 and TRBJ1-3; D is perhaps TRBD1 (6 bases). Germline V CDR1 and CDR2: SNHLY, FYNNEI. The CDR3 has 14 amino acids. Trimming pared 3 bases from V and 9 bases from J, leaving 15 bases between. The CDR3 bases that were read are TGTGCCAGCAGTGAGGACAGCGGCGTTAGCACC. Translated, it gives CASSEDSGVST. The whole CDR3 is CASSEDSGVSTIYF.

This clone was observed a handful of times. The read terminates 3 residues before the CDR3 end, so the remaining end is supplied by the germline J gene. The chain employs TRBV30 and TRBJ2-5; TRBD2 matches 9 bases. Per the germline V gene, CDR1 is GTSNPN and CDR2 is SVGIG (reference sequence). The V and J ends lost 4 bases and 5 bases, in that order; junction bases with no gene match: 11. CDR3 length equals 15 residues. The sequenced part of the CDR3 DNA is TGTGCCTGGATTCAAAGCGGGACTAGCTTCGAGACC. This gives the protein CAWIQSGTSFET. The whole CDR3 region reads CAWIQSGTSFETQYF.

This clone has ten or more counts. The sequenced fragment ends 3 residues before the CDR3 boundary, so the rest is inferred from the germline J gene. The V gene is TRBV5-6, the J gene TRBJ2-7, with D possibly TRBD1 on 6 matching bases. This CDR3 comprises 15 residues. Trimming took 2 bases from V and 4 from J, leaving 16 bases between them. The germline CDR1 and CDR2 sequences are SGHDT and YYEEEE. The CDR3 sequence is CASSLRTDNTYEQYF. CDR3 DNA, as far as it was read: TGTGCCAGCAGCTTAAGGACAGATAATACGTACGAG. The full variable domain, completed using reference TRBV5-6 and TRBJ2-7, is DAGVTQSPTHLIKTRGQQVTLRCSPKSGHDTVSWYQQALGQGPQFIFQYYEEEERQRGNFPDRFSGHQFPNYSSELNVNALLLGDSALYLCASSLRTDNTYEQYFGPGTRLTVT.

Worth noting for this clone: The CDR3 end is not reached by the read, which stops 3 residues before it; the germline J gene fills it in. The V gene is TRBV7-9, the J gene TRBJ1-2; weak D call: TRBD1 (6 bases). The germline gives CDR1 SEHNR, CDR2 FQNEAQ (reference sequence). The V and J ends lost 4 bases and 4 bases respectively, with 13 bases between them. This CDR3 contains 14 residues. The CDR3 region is CASSSPQTGYGYTF. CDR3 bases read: TGTGCCAGCAGCTCCCCCCAGACAGGCTATGGC.

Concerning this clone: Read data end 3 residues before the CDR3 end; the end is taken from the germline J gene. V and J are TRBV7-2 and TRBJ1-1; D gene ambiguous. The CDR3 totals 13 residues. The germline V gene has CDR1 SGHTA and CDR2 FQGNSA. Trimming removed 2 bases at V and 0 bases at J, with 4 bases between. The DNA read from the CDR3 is TGTGCCAGCAGCTTACAGGTGAACACTGAA. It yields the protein CASSLQVNTE. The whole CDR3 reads CASSLQVNTEAFF.

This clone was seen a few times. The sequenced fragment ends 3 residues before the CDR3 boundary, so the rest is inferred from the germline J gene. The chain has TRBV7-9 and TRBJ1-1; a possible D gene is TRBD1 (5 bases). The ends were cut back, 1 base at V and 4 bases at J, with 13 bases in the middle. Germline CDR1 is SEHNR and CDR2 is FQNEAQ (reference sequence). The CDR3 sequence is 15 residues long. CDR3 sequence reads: CASSLVGGSGTEAFF. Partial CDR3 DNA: TGTGCCAGCAGCTTAGTGGGGGGATCGGGCACTGAA.

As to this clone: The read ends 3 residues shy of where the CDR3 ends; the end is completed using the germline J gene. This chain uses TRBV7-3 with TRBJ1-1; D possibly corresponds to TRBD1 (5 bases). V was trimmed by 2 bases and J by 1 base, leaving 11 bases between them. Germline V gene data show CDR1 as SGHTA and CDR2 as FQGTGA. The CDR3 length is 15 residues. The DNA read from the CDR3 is TGTGCCAGCAGCTTAGTGAGGGGAGCGAACACTGAA. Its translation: CASSLVRGANTE. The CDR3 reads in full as CASSLVRGANTEAFF.

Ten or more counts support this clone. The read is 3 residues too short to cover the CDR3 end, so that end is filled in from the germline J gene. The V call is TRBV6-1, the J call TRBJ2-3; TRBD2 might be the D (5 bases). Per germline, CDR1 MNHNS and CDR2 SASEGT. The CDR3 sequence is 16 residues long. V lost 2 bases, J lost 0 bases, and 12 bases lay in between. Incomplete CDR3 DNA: TGTGCCAGCAGTGAACGGGTAGCGCCTAGCACAGATACG. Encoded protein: CASSERVAPSTDT. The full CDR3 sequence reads CASSERVAPSTDTQYF.

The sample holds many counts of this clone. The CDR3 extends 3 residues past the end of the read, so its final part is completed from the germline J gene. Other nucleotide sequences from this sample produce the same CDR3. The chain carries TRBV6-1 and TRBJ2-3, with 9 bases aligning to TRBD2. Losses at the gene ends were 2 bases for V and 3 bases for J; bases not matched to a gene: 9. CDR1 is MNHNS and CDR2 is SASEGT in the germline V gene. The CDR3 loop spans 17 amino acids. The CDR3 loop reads CASSESLAGGLTDTQYF. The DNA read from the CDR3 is TGTGCCAGCAGTGAATCCCTCGCGGGGGGGCTGACAGATACG.

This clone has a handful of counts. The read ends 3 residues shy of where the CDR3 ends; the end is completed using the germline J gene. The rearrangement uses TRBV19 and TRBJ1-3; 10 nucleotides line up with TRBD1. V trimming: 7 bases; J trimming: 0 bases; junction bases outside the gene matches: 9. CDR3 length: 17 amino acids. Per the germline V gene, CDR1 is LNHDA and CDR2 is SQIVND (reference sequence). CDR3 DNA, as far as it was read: TGTGCCAGTACCTTCCGGACAGGGGGAGTCTCTGGAAACACC. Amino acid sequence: CASTFRTGGVSGNT. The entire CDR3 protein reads CASTFRTGGVSGNTIYF.

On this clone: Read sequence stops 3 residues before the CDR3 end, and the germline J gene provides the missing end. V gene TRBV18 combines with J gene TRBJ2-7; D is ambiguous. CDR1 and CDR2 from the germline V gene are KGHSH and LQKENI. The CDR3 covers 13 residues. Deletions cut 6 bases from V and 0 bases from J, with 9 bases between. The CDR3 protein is CASSIQISYEQYF. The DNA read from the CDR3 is TGTGCCAGCTCGATTCAGATCTCCTACGAG.

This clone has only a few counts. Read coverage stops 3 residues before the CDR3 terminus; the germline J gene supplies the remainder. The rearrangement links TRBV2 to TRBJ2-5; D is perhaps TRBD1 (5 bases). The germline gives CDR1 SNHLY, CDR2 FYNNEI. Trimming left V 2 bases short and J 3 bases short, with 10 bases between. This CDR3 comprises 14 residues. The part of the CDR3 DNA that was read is TGTGCCAGCAGTGAATCAGCAGGGAAAGAGACC. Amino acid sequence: CASSESAGKET. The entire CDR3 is CASSESAGKETQYF.

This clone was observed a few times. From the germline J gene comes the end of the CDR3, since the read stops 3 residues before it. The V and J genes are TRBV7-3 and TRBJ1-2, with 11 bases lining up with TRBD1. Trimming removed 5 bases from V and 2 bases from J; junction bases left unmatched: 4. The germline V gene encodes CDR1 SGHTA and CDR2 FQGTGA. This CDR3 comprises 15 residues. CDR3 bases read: TGTGCCAGCAGCCGGACAGGGGGCAACAACTATGGC. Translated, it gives CASSRTGGNNYG. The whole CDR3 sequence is CASSRTGGNNYGYTF.

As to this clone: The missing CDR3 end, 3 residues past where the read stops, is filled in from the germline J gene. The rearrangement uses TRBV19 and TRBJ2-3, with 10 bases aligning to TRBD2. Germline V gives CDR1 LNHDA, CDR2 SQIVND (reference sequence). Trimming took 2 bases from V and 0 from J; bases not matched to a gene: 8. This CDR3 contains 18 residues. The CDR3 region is CASSIRVAGGRSTDTQYF. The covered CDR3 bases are TGTGCCAGTAGTATACGAGTAGCGGGGGGCCGGAGCACAGATACG.

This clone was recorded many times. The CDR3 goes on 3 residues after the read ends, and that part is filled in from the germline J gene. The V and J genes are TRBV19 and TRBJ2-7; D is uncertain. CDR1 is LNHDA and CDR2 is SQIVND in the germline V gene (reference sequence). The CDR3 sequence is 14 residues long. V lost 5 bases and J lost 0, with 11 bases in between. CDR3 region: CASSSQVSSYEQYF. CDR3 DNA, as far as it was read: TGTGCCAGTAGTTCCCAGGTGAGCTCCTACGAG. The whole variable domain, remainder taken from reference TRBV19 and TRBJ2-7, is DGGITQSPKYLFRKEGQNVTLSCEQNLNHDAMYWYRQDPGQGLRLIYYSQIVNDFQKGDIAEGYSVSREKKESFPLTVTSAQKNPTAFYLCASSSQVSSYEQYFGPGTRLTVT.

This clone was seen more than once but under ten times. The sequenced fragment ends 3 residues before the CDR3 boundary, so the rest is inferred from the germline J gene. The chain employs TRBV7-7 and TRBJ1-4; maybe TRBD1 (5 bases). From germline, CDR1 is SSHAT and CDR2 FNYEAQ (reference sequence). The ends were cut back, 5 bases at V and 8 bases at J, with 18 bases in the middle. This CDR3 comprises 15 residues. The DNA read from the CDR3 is TGTGCCAGCAGCCCTGGGGCCAGGGAGGAGGAAAAA. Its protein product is CASSPGAREEEK. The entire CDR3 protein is CASSPGAREEEKLFF.

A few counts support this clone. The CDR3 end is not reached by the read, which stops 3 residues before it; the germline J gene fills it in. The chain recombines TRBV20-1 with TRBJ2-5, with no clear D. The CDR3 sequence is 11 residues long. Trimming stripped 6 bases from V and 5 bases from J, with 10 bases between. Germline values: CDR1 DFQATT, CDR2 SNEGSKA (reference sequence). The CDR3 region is CSANSRETQYF. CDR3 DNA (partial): TGCAGTGCGAATAGCCGCGAGACC.

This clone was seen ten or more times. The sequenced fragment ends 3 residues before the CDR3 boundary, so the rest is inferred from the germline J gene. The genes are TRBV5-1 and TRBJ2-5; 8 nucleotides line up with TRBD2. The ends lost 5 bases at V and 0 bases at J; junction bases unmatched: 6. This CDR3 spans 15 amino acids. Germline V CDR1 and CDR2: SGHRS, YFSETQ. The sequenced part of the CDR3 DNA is TGCGCCAGCAGTGATGGAGCGGGGGACCAAGAGACC. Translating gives CASSDGAGDQET. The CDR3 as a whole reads CASSDGAGDQETQYF.

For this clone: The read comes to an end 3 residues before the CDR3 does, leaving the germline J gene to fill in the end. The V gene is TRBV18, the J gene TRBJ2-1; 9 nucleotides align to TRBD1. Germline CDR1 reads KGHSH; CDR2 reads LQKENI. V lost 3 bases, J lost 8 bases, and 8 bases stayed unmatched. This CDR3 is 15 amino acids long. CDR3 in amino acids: CASSPIPGQGYEQFF. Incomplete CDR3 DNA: TGTGCCAGCTCACCCATACCGGGACAGGGCTATGAG.

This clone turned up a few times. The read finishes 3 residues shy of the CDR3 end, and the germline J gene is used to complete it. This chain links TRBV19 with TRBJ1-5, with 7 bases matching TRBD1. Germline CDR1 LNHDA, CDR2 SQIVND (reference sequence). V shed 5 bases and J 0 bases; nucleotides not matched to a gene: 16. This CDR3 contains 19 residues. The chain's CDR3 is CASSLRTGPLFFSNQPQHF. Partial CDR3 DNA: TGTGCCAGTAGTCTCAGGACAGGACCGCTTTTCTTTAGCAATCAGCCC. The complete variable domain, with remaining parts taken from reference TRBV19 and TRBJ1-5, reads DGGITQSPKYLFRKEGQNVTLSCEQNLNHDAMYWYRQDPGQGLRLIYYSQIVNDFQKGDIAEGYSVSREKKESFPLTVTSAQKNPTAFYLCASSLRTGPLFFSNQPQHFGDGTRLSIL.

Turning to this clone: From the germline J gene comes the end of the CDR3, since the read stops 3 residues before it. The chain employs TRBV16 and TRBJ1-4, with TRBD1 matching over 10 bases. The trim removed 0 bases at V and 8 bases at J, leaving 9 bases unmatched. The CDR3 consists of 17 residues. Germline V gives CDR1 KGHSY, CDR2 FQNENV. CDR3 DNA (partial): TGTGCCAGCAGCCAATCGCCGAGGGGACAGGGGAGAGAAAAA. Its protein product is CASSQSPRGQGREK. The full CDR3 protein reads CASSQSPRGQGREKLFF.

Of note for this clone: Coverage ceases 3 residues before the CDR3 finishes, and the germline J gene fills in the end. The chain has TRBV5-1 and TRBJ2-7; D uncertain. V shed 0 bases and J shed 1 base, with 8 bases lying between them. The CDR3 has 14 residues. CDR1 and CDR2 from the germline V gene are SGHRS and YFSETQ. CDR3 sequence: CASSLADTSYEQYF. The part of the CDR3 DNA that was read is TGCGCCAGCAGCTTGGCTGACACGTCCTACGAG.

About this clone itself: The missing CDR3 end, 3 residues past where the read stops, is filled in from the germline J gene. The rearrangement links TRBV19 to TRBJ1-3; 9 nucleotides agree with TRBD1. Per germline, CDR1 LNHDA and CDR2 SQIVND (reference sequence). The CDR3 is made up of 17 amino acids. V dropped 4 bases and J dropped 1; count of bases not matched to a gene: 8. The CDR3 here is CASSTYRDRESGNTIYF. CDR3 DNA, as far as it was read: TGTGCCAGTAGTACGTACCGGGACAGGGAATCTGGAAACACC.

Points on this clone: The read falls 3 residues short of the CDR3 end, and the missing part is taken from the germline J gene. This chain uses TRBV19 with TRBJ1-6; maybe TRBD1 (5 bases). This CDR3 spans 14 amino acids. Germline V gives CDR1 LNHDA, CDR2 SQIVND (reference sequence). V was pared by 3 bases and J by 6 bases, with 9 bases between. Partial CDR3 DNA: TGTGCCAGTAGTATCCCAGGGAGTAATTCACCC. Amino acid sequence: CASSIPGSNSP. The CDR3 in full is CASSIPGSNSPLHF. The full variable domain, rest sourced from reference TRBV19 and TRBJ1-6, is DGGITQSPKYLFRKEGQNVTLSCEQNLNHDAMYWYRQDPGQGLRLIYYSQIVNDFQKGDIAEGYSVSREKKESFPLTVTSAQKNPTAFYLCASSIPGSNSPLHFGNGTRLTVT.

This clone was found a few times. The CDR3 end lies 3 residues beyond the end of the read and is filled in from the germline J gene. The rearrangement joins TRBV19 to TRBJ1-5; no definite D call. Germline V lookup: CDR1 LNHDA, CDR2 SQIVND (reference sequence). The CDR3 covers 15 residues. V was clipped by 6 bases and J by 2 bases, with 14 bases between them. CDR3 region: CASRAASARNQPQHF. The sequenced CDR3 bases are TGTGCCAGTAGGGCTGCCAGTGCCCGCAATCAGCCC.

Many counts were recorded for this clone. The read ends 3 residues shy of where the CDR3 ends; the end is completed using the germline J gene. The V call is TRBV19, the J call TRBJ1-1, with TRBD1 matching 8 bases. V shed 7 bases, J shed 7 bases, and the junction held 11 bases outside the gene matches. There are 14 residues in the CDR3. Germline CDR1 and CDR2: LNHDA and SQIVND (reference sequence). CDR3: CASTRTGQTGEAFF. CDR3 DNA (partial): TGTGCCAGTACGAGGACAGGGCAAACCGGTGAA.

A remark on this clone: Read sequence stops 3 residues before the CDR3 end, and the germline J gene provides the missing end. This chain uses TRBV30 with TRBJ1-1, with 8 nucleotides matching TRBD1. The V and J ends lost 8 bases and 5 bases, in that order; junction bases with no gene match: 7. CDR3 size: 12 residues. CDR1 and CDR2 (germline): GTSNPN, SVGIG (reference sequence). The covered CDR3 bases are TGTGCCCAAGACAGGGGCGATACTGAA. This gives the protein CAQDRGDTE. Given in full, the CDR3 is CAQDRGDTEAFF.

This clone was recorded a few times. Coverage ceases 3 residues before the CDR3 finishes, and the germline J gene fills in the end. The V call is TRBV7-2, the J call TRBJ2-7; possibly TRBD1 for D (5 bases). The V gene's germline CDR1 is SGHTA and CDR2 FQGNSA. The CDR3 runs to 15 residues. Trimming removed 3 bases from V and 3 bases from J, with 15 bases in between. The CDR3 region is CASSLSQGKGYEQYF. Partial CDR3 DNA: TGTGCCAGCAGCTTGTCCCAGGGAAAGGGCTACGAG.